One sample yielded the 10 T cell receptor beta chains listed below, sequenced in a study of T cell responses to AZD1222 COVID-19 vaccine. Sequenced by immunoSEQ multiplex PCR; TCRdb stores in-frame clones only, minus some. Among 80,000 to 100,000 clones listed, 80% to 90% were seen once. The specimen comprised peripheral blood, sampled 28 days after the second AZD1222 dose. These receptors came from an adult who received the AZD1222 COVID-19 vaccine.

This clone was seen a handful of times. The gene calls are TRBV24-1 and TRBJ2-5, with TRBD1 matching over 7 bases. The junction had 10 bases not matched to a gene; V was cut back by 2 bases and J by 5 bases. The CDR3 is made up of 16 amino acids. Germline V lookup: CDR1 KGHDR, CDR2 SFDVKD. CDR3 nucleotide sequence: TGTGCCACCAGTGATTCCGGCACAGGGGTGGTTGAGACCCAGTACTTC. This gives the protein CATSDSGTGVVETQYF.

V is TRBV7-2 and J is TRBJ2-7, with 8 positions matching TRBD2. V gave up 6 bases and J gave up 3 bases; unmatched junction bases: 10. The CDR3 loop spans 15 amino acids. Germline-derived CDR1 and CDR2 are SGHTA and FQGNSA. CDR3 bases: TGTGCCAGCAGTACCAGTTTCAGCGGGGGCTACGAGCAGTACTTC. It is translated as CASSTSFSGGYEQYF.

The V call is TRBV2, the J call TRBJ1-2; D unclear. Trimming shortened V by 8 bases and J by 0 bases, and 7 bases separated the two germline ends. This CDR3 is 12 amino acids long. Germline CDR1 and CDR2: SNHLY and FYNNEI. Here the CDR3 reads CASAATNYGYTF. DNA of the CDR3: TGTGCCAGCGCGGCTACTAACTATGGCTACACCTTC.

This chain links TRBV5-1 with TRBJ2-7; TRBD1 agrees at 11 bases. The CDR3 spans 15 residues. The junction had 6 bases not matched to a gene; V was cut back by 4 bases and J by 3 bases. Per the germline V gene, CDR1 is SGHRS and CDR2 is YFSETQ. CDR3 nucleotides: TGCGCCAGCAGCGCAAGGACAGGGGGCGACTACGAGCAGTACTTC. It encodes CASSARTGGDYEQYF.

J is TRBJ2-1 and V is TRBV28; a weak D match, TRBD1 (6 bases). The CDR3 contains 13 residues. CDR1 is MDHEN, CDR2 SYDVKM, per germline. The V end lost 8 bases, the J end lost 3 bases, and 11 bases lay between the germline ends. The DNA for the CDR3 is TGTGCCAGCCGGGAACAGGGCTACAATGAGCAGTTCTTC. Translating it yields CASREQGYNEQFF. Filled out from reference TRBV28 and TRBJ2-1, the complete variable domain reads DVKVTQSSRYLVKRTGEKVFLECVQDMDHENMFWYRQDPGLGLRLIYFSYDVKMKEKGDIPEGYSVSREKKERFSLILESASTNQTSMYLCASREQGYNEQFFGPGTRLTVL.

J is TRBJ2-2 and V is TRBV11-2, with 8 bases lining up with TRBD1. The CDR3 consists of 16 residues. J lost 6 bases, V lost 3 bases, and 9 bases had no gene match. Germline V gene data show CDR1 as SGHAT and CDR2 as FQNNGV. The CDR3: CASSFLRGRSAGELFF. The CDR3 DNA reads TGTGCCAGCAGCTTCCTCAGGGGGCGTTCTGCCGGGGAGCTGTTTTTT.

For the CDR3, the DNA is TGTGCCAGCTCACTTGCAACTCAGGGGTTCGATGAGCAGTTCTTC. Its translation is CASSLATQGFDEQFF. The chain is built from TRBV18 and TRBJ2-1; D perhaps matches TRBD1 (6 bases). In germline, CDR1 is KGHSH, CDR2 LQKENI. This CDR3 has 15 residues. V dropped 4 bases and J dropped 8 bases, with 18 bases sitting between them.

This sequence joins TRBV7-8 and TRBJ2-7; D not certain. This CDR3 has 13 residues. Per germline, CDR1 SGHVS and CDR2 FQNEAQ. The ends were cut back, 1 base at V and 1 base at J, with 5 bases in the middle. CDR3 in amino acids: CASSLVSSYEQYF. Written as DNA, the CDR3 is TGTGCCAGCAGCTTAGTTTCGTCCTACGAGCAGTACTTC.

This sequence joins TRBV5-1 and TRBJ1-1, with TRBD1 as a possible D gene (6 bases). This CDR3 is built from 14 residues. V was clipped by 0 bases and J by 3 bases, with 9 bases between them. The germline gives CDR1 SGHRS, CDR2 YFSETQ. The CDR3 DNA is TGCGCCAGCAGCTTGGGGCCAGGGGACACTGAAGCTTTCTTT. Protein: CASSLGPGDTEAFF.

The chain has TRBV7-9 and TRBJ1-6, with 9 bases that match TRBD1. CDR3 length: 15 amino acids. V was clipped by 5 bases and J by 10 bases; unmatched bases: 9. Germline assignment: CDR1 SEHNR and CDR2 FQNEAQ (reference sequence). Written as DNA, the CDR3 is TGTGCCAGCAGCCAACCGGACAGGGGCTCCTCACCCCTCCACTTT. It translates to CASSQPDRGSSPLHF.